This T cell receptor (beta chain) was identified during a study of molecular identifiers for immune sequencing clone quantification listed by TCRdb under 2018. Regarding the study in general: In a replicate experiment, RNA from around 20,000 or 100,000 naive CD8 T cells was split into five aliquots, four of which were sequenced. CD8 T cells were used in a methods study to benchmark molecular-identifier clustering-based TCR repertoire sequencing (MIDCIRS) and TCR RNA copy counting.

Study-wide findings and limitations: In CMV-specific effector cells, clones with more than 20 RNA copies accounted for over 97% of molecules, whereas in naive cells such clones accounted for under 1%. Without barcode sub-clustering, chimeric consensus sequences inflated TCR diversity; chimeras reached as high as 47%. Modeling estimated roughly 3 recovered TCR RNA copies per cell, compared with approximately 9.5 by digital PCR, which implies roughly 29% capture efficiency. Spiked-in Jurkat TCR RNA equivalent to a single cell was reported to be detectable even among 800,000 to 1,000,000 naive CD8 T cells. Identical TCR molecules sharing a barcode could cause highly expanded clone sizes to be underestimated.

Points on this clonotype: Its antigen specificity is not known. Base qualities are not recorded, but no much larger clone differs from it by a single base.

The library was obtained by PCR. Sequencing used an Illumina MiSeq. Purification of total RNA was performed with the Qiagen AllPrep DNA/RNA kit. Before analysis, reads from multiple sequencing runs of the same library were pooled. As for the authors' bioinformatics: Reads were retained only if an exact TCR constant sequence was present, and the retained reads were trimmed to 150 nt and grouped according to their 12-nt molecular barcodes. Reads within each barcode group were sub-clustered using a 15% Levenshtein threshold, and quality-weighted consensus sequences were constructed for each RNA molecule. Non-functional sequences were discarded, and so were lower-count sequences lying one edit away from another sequence. Based on a fit of two negative binomial distributions, barcode sub-clusters having less than 20% of the maximum read count were discarded. TCRdb cleaned the public reads at Q25 with fastp, built clones with MiXCR and kept in-frame beta chains. A single entry per CDR3 protein holds the most common genes and DNA from its merged rows. The V and J calls come from TCRdb's annotation, not from the publication. This sample comprises 35,000 to 45,000 distinct CDR3 sequences, about 18% of them detected only once. Jointly, the top ten make up under 8.5% of the sample.

Naive CD8 T cells were FACS-sorted as CD8+CD4-CCR7+CD45RA+ on a BD FACSAria II into RLT Plus buffer. Some naive CD8 T cell RNA was split equally between MIDCIRS and a Smart-seq2-style 5'RACE protocol for a sensitivity comparison. CD8 T cells were enriched with RosetteSep CD8+ T Cell Enrichment Cocktail and Ficoll-Paque, followed by ACK red cell lysis. The origin of this receptor is a human donor in good health. Some libraries in this study had Jurkat cell RNA spiked in. Sequencing was done on a sample of naive CD8+ T cells from blood, with Jurkat cell RNA spiked in. Explained via the paper, the cell subset or site label denotes: FACS-sorted CD8+CD4-CCR7+CD45RA+ naive T cells.

The DNA reads TGTGCCAGCAGCAAAGGACCGTTCCAATACTTC. Its protein is CASSKGPFQYF. The chain links TRBV21-1 with TRBJ2-4. TRBV21-1 is an annotated pseudogene. The CDR3 contains 11 residues, cysteine and phenylalanine counted. CDR3 DNA is the only sequence kept; it has 33 bases, read in frame from the first base.